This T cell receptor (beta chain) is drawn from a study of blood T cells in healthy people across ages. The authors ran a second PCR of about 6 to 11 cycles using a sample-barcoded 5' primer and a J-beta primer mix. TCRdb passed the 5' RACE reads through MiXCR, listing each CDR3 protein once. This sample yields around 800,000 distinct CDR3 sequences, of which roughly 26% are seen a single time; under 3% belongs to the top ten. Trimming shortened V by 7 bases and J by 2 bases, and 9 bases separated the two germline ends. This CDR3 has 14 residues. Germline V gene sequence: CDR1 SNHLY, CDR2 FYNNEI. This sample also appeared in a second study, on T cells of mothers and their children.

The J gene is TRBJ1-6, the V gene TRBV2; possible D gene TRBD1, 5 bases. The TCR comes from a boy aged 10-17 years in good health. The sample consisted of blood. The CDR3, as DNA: TGTGCCAGCATCAGGGAGGCCTATAATTCACCCCTCCACTTT. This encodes CASIREAYNSPLHF.